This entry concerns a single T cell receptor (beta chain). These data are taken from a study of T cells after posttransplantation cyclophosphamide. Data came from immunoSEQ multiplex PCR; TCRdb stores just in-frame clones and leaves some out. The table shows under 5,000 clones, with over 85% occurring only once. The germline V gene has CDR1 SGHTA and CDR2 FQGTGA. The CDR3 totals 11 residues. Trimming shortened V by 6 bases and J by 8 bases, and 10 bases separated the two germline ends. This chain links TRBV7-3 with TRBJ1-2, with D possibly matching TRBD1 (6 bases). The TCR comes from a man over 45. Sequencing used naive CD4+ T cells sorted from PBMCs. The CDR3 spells CASRLRGGYTF. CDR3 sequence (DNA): TGTGCCAGCAGACTTAGGGGGGGCTACACCTTC. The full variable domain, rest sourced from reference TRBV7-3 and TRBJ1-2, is GAGVSQTPSNKVTEKGKYVELRCDPISGHTALYWYRQSLGQGPEFLIYFQGTGAADDSGLPNDRFFAVRPEGSVSTLKIQRTERGDSAVYLCASRLRGGYTFGSGTRLTVV.